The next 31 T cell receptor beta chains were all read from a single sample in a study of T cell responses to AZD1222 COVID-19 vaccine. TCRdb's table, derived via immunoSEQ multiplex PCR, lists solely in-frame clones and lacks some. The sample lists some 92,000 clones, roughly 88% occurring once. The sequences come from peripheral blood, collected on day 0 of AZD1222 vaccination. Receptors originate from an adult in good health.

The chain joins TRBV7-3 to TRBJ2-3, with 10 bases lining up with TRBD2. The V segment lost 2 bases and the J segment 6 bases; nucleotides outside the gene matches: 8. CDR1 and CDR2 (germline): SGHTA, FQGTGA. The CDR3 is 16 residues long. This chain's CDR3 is CASSLPSSGRRDTQYF. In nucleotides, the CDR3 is TGTGCCAGCAGCTTACCCTCTAGCGGGAGAAGGGATACGCAGTATTTT.

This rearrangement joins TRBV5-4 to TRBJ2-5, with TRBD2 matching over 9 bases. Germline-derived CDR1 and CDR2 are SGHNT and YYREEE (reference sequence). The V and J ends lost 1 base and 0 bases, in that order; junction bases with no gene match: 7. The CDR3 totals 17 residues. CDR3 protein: CASSLREAGGYQETQYF. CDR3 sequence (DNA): TGTGCCAGCAGCTTGAGGGAGGCGGGAGGGTACCAAGAGACCCAGTACTTC. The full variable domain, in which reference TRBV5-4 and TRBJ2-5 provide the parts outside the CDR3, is ETGVTQSPTHLIKTRGQQVTLRCSSQSGHNTVSWYQQALGQGPQFIFQYYREEENGRGNFPPRFSGLQFPNYSSELNVNALELDDSALYLCASSLREAGGYQETQYFGPGTRLLVL.

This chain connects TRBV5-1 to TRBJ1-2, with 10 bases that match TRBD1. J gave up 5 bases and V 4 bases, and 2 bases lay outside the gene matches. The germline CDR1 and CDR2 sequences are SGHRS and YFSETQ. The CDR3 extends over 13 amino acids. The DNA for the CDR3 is TGCGCCAGCAGCAGGGACAGGGGATATGGCTACACCTTC. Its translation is CASSRDRGYGYTF.

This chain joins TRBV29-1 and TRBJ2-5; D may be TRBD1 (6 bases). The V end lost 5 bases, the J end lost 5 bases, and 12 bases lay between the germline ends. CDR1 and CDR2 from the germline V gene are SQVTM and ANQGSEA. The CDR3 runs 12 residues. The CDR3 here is CSVRTAAETQYF. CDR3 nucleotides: TGCAGCGTTAGGACAGCCGCGGAGACCCAGTACTTC.

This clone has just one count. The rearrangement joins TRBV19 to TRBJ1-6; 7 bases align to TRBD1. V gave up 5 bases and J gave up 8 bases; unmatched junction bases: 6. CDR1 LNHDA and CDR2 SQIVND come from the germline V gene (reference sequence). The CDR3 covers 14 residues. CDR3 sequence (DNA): TGTGCCAGTAGTTTACAGGGGAGGGATTCACCCCTCCACTTT. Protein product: CASSLQGRDSPLHF.

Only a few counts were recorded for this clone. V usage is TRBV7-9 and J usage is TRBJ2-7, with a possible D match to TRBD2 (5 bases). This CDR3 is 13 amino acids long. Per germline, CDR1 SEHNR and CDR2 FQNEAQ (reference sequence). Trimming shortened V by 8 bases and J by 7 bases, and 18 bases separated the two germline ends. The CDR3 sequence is CASAPRGPEEQYF. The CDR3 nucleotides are TGTGCCAGCGCCCCCCGGGGTCCAGAAGAGCAGTACTTC.

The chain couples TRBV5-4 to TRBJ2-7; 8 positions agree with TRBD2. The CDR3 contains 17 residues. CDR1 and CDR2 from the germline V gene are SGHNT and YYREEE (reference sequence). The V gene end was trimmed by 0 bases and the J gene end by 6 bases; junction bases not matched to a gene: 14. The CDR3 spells CASSLGFTGLGISEQYF. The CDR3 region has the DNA TGTGCCAGCAGCTTGGGTTTCACGGGACTAGGGATTTCCGAGCAGTACTTC.

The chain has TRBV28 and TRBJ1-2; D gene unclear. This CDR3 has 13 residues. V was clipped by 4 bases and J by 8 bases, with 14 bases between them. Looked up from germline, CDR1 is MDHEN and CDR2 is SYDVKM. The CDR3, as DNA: TGTGCCAGCAGTTCGGGGTCGTGGGAGGGCTACACCTTC. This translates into CASSSGSWEGYTF.

The CDR3 spells CASREENYGYTF. The CDR3 DNA is TGTGCCAGCAGAGAGGAGAACTATGGCTACACCTTC. The J gene is TRBJ1-2, the V gene TRBV28; no clear D. Germline CDR1 reads MDHEN; CDR2 reads SYDVKM. Trimming removed 6 bases at V and 2 bases at J, with 7 bases between. The CDR3 covers 12 residues.

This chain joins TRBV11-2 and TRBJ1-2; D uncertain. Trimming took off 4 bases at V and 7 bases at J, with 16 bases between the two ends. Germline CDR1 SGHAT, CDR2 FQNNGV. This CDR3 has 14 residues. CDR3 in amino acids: CASSSTGVNGGYTF. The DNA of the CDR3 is TGTGCCAGCAGCTCGACTGGGGTGAATGGTGGCTACACCTTC.

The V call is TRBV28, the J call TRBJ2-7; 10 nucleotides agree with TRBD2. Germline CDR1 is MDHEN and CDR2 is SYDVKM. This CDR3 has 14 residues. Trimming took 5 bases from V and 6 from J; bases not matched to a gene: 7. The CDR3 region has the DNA TGTGCCAGCAGTGGCGGGACTAGCGACTCCGAGCAGTACTTC. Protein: CASSGGTSDSEQYF.

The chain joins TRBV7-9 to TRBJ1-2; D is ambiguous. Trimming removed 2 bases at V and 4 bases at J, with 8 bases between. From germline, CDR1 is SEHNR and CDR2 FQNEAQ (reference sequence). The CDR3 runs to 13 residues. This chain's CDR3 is CASSLLNFYGYTF. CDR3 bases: TGTGCCAGCAGCTTACTGAATTTCTATGGCTACACCTTC.

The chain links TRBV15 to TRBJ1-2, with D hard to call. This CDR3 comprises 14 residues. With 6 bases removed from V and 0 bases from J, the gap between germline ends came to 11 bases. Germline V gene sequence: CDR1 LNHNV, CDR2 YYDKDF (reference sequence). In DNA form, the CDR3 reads TGTGCCACCAGAAACCCCTTTGCTAACTATGGCTACACCTTC. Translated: CATRNPFANYGYTF. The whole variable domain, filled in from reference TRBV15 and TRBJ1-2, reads DAMVIQNPRYQVTQFGKPVTLSCSQTLNHNVMYWYQQKSSQAPKLLFHYYDKDFNNEADTPDNFQSRRPNTSFCFLDIRSPGLGDTAMYLCATRNPFANYGYTFGSGTRLTVV.

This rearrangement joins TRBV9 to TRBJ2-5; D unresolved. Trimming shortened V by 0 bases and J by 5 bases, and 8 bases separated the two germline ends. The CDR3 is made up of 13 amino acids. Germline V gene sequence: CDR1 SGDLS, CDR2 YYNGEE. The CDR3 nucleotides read TGTGCCAGCAGCGTAGAGGATCGGGAGACCCAGTACTTC. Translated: CASSVEDRETQYF.

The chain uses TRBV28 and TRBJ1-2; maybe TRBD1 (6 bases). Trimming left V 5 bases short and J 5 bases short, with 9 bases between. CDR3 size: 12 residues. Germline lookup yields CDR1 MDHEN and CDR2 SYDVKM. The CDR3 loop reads CASSPGEYGYTF. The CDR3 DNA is TGTGCCAGCAGTCCAGGGGAGTATGGCTACACCTTC.

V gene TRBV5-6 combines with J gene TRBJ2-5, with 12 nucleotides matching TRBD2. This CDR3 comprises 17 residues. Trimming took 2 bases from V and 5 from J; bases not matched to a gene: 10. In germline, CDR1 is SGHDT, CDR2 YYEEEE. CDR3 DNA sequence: TGTGCCAGCAGCTTTCTTCCTAGCGGGAGGGTCCGGGAGACCCAGTACTTC. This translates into CASSFLPSGRVRETQYF.

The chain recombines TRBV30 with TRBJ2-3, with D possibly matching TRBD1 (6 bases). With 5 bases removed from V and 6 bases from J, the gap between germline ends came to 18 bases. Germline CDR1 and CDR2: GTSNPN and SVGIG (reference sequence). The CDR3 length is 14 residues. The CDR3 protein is CAWRSPGELDTQYF. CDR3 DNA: TGTGCCTGGCGCAGTCCAGGGGAATTGGATACGCAGTATTTT.

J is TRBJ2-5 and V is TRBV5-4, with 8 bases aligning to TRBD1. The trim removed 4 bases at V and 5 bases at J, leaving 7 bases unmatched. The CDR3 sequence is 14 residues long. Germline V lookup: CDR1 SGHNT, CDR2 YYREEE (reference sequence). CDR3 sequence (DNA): TGTGCCAGCAGCGTCAGACAGGGGTGGGAGACCCAGTACTTC. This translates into CASSVRQGWETQYF.

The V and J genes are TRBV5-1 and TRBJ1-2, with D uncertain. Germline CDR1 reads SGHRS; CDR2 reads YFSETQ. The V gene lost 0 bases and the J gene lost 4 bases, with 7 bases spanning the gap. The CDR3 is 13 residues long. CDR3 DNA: TGCGCCAGCAGCTTGGAGGCAGCCTATGGCTACACCTTC. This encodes CASSLEAAYGYTF.

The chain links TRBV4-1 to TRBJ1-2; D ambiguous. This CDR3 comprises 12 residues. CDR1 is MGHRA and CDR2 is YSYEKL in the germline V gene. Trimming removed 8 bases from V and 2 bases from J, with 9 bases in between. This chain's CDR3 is CASRHTNYGYTF. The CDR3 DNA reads TGCGCCAGCCGACACACAAACTATGGCTACACCTTC.

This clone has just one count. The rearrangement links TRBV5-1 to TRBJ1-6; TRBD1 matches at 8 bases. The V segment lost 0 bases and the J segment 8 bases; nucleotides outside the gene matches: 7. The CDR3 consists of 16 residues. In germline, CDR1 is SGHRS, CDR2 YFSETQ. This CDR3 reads CASSLGSDRVDSPLHF. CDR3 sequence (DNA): TGCGCCAGCAGCTTGGGCTCGGACAGGGTCGATTCACCCCTCCACTTT.

The CDR3 DNA is TGCGCCAGCAGCCAACAACAGGGCCTTCGGGGGGAAACTGAAGCTTTCTTT. The encoded protein is CASSQQQGLRGETEAFF. The V call is TRBV4-1, the J call TRBJ1-1; D may be TRBD1 (6 bases). This CDR3 has 17 amino acids. V lost 2 bases, J lost 5 bases, and 21 bases lay in between. CDR1 and CDR2 from the germline V gene are MGHRA and YSYEKL.

CDR3 nucleotide sequence: TGTGCCAGTAGTATTGGGACATCGAGCAATCAGCCCCAGCATTTT. It translates to CASSIGTSSNQPQHF. The chain combines TRBV19 with TRBJ1-5, with D maybe TRBD1 (6 bases). The CDR3 runs to 15 residues. V lost 3 bases and J lost 1, with 10 bases in between. Germline V gene data show CDR1 as LNHDA and CDR2 as SQIVND (reference sequence).

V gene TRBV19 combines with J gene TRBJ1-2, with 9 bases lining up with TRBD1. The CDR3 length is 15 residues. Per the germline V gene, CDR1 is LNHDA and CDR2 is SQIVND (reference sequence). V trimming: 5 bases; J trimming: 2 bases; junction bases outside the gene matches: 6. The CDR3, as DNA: TGTGCCAGTAGTTTTACAGGGGGCGCAAACTATGGCTACACCTTC. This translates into CASSFTGGANYGYTF. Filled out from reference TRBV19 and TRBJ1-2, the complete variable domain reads DGGITQSPKYLFRKEGQNVTLSCEQNLNHDAMYWYRQDPGQGLRLIYYSQIVNDFQKGDIAEGYSVSREKKESFPLTVTSAQKNPTAFYLCASSFTGGANYGYTFGSGTRLTVV.

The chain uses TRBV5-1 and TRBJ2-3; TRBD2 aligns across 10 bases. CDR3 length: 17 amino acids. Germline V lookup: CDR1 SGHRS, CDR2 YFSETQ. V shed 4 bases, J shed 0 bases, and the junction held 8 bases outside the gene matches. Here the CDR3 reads CASSGSGRAISTDTQYF. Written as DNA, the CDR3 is TGCGCCAGCAGCGGGAGCGGGAGGGCTATTAGCACAGATACGCAGTATTTT.

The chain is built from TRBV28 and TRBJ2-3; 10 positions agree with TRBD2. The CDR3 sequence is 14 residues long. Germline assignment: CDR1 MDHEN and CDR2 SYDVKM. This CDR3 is CASRLAGATDTQYF. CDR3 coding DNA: TGTGCATCACGGCTAGCGGGAGCCACAGATACGCAGTATTTT.

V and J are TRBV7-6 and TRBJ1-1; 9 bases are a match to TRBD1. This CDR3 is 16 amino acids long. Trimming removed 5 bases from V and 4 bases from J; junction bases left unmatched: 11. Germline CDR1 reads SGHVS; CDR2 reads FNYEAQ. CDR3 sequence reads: CASSATGGWVGTEAFF. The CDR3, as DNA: TGTGCCAGCAGCGCGACAGGGGGTTGGGTGGGCACTGAAGCTTTCTTT. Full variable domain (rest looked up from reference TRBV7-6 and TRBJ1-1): GAGVSQSPRYKVTKRGQDVALRCDPISGHVSLYWYRQALGQGPEFLTYFNYEAQQDKSGLPNDRFSAERPEGSISTLTIQRTEQRDSAMYRCASSATGGWVGTEAFFGQGTRLTVV.

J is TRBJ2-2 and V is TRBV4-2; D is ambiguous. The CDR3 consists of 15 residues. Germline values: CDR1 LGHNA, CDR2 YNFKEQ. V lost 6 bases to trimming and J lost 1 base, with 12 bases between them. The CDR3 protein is CASRHTDRNTGELFF. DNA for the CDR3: TGTGCCAGCAGGCATACCGATAGGAACACCGGGGAGCTGTTTTTT.

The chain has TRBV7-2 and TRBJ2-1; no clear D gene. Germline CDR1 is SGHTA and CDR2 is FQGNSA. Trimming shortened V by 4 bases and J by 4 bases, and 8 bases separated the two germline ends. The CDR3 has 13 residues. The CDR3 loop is CASSSTKYNEQFF. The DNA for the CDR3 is TGTGCCAGCAGCTCCACTAAATACAATGAGCAGTTCTTC. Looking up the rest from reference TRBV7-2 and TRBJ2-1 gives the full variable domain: GAGVSQSPSNKVTEKGKDVELRCDPISGHTALYWYRQSLGQGLEFLIYFQGNSAPDKSGLPSDRFSAERTGGSVSTLTIQRTQQEDSAVYLCASSSTKYNEQFFGPGTRLTVL.

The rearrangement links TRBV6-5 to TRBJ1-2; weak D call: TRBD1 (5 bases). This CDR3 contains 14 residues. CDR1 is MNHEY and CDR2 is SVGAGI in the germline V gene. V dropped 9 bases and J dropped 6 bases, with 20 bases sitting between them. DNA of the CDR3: TGTGCCAGTAGGGGCCGGGAGGAGATCGATGGCTACACCTTC. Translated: CASRGREEIDGYTF.

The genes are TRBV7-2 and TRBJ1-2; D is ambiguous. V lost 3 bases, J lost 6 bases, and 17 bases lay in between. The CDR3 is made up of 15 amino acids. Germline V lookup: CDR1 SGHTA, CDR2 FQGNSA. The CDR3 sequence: CASSLDLVAGDGYTF. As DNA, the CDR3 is TGTGCCAGCAGCTTGGACCTAGTGGCGGGAGATGGCTACACCTTC.